Reported below is one T cell receptor (beta chain). TCRdb's copy holds only in-frame clones and misses some; the assay was immunoSEQ multiplex PCR. The data show about 2.1 million clones, just under 95% seen once. These data are taken from a study of shared clonotypes between healthy human individuals. The CDR3 consists of 16 residues. V dropped 3 bases and J dropped 2 bases, with 19 bases sitting between them. CDR1 GTSNPN and CDR2 SVGIG come from the germline V gene (reference sequence). Cells designated naive CD8 were CD45RO-negative and were positively selected for CCR7, with terminally differentiated effector memory CD45RA+ cells excluded. Donation came from healthy HIV-negative adults that had no recent acute infections or vaccinations. The donor cohort consisted entirely of Caucasian adults residing in Nashville, Tennessee.

The rearrangement joins TRBV30 to TRBJ1-2, with D hard to call. The receptor was derived from a man aged 18 to 29 in good health. Some clones in this sample may be carry-over from other donors' samples. Sequenced: naive CD8+ T cells from PBMCs. In nucleotides, the CDR3 is TGTGCCTGGAGACATGCGGTTATGCTGTACAACTATGGCTACACCTTC. Protein: CAWRHAVMLYNYGYTF.